This T cell receptor (beta chain) stems from a study of cytomegalovirus exposure and HLA in healthy donors. The PCR made use of 60 Vbeta and 13 Jbeta primers. The data were produced by immunoSEQ multiplex PCR, yet TCRdb's version contains in-frame clones alone and is incomplete. The table lists roughly 110,000 clones, over 60% of them singletons, with less than 3.5% in the top ten. This CDR3 comprises 13 residues. The germline CDR1 and CDR2 sequences are SEHNR and FQNEAQ (reference sequence). Specimen: PBMCs. This receptor was obtained from a female donor in good health and CMV-seronegative. The chain links TRBV7-9 to TRBJ2-5; weak D call: TRBD1 (8 bases). The end of the DNA aligns better with TRBJ2-7, so the J call may be wrong. The CDR3 is CASSGQGGYEQYF. The CDR3 region has the DNA TGTGCCAGCAGCGGACAGGGAGGGTACGAGCAGTACTTC.